This TCR beta chain stems from a study of OX40 agonist ivuxolimab in advanced cancers. As for the study more broadly: Ivuxolimab was a fully human IgG2 agonistic monoclonal antibody targeting the costimulatory receptor OX40 (CD134). Patients were allowed to have had prior anti-PD-1, anti-PD-L1 or anti-CTLA-4 therapy, and approximately 41% of the dose-escalation patients had previously received checkpoint inhibitors. Intravenous ivuxolimab was administered to patients every 2 weeks at six dose levels: 0.01, 0.1, 0.3, 1.5, 3 and 10 mg/kg. The dose-escalation cohort was roughly 87% male with a mean age of approximately 59 years, ranging from about 23 to 85. Partial responses were achieved by three dose-escalation patients, of whom one had hepatocellular carcinoma and two had cutaneous melanoma. The paper covers the monotherapy dose-escalation part of the phase I ivuxolimab trial, which included N ≈ 57 patients. Of the 50 to 55 patients in dose escalation, about 20 had hepatocellular carcinoma, approximately 15 had melanoma, 9 had renal cell carcinoma and 9 had head and neck cancer. Peripheral TCRbeta sequencing aimed to test whether ivuxolimab altered TCR sequence diversity and caused clonal T-cell expansion. The investigation overall reported the following: The antigen specificity of the clonally expanded peripheral T cells was not determined. Low levels of normalized T-cell clonal expansion were also shown by some nonresponding patients. After ivuxolimab, more expanded clones were found on average in CD8+ T cells than in CD4+ T cells. At doses from 0.1 to 3.0 mg/kg, clonal expansion was seen in both CD4+ and CD8+ blood T cells between baseline and week 6. Partial responders in the 0.1-3.0 mg/kg groups had among the lowest normalized peripheral clonal expansion, especially among CD8+ T cells.

About this clone: The specificity of this receptor is unknown. No base quality values were provided; no much bigger clone lies one nucleotide off.

To sequence the TCRbeta CDR3 region, genomic DNA was isolated from the sorted cells. TCRbeta CDR3 regions were sequenced using the immunoSEQ Assay. TCRdb carries this immuneACCESS record with in-frame sequences only. Its versions omit some clonotypes, under half of them owing to an unresolved V gene in the studies checked, with the rest unexplained. The sample table shows approximately 23,000 clones, and roughly 83% are seen once. Just over 35% of the sample belongs to the ten largest clones. For CDR1 and CDR2, the germline V gene (reference sequence) lists SEHNR and FQNEAQ. Spanning cysteine to phenylalanine, the CDR3 consists of 16 amino acids. Only the CDR3 DNA stays, 48 bases, in frame from base 1. V and J lose 1 base and 2 bases, and a span of 13 bases separates them. The trial excluded patients who had a history of autoimmune disease or who were on systemic immunosuppression. Peripheral blood for TCR sequencing was collected from all dose cohorts at baseline, on cycle 4 day 1, and on cycle 7 day 1. Samples were obtained from an open-label, multicenter, first-in-human phase I dose-escalation trial of ivuxolimab. The trial enrolled adults with locally advanced or metastatic head and neck squamous cell, hepatocellular, melanoma or renal cell carcinoma. Before TCR sequencing, CD4+ and CD8+ T cells were separately sorted from peripheral blood.

The rearranged chain carries TRBV7-9 and TRBJ2-3; the D gene is perhaps TRBD2, on 5 matching bases. This TCR was recovered from an adult with an advanced solid tumor such as melanoma, head and neck, liver or kidney cancer. The source material was CD4+ or CD8+ T cells sorted from blood, sampled in a trial of the OX40 agonist ivuxolimab. The CDR3 has the sequence CASSLGISDPTDTQYF. The DNA is as follows: TGTGCCAGCAGCTTAGGTATTAGCGACCCCACAGATACGCAGTATTTT. With the rest looked up from the reference TRBV7-9 and TRBJ2-3 genes rather than sequenced, the full variable domain is DTGVSQNPRHKITKRGQNVTFRCDPISEHNRLYWYRQTLGQGPEFLTYFQNEAQLEKSRLLSDRFSAERPKGSFSTLEIQRTEQGDSAMYLCASSLGISDPTDTQYFGPGTRLTVL.